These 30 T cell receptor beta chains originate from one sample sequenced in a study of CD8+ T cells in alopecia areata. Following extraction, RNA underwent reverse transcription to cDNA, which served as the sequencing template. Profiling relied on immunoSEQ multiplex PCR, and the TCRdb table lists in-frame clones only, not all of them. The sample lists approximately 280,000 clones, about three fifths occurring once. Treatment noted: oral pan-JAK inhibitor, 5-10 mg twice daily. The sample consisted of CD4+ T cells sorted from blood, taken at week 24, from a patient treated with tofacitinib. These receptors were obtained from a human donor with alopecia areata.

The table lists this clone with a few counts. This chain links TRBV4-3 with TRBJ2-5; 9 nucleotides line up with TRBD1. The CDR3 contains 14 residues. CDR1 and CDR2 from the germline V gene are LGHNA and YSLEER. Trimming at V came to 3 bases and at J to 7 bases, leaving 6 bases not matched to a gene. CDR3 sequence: CASSQGQGRGTQYF. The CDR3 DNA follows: TGCGCCAGCAGCCAGGGACAGGGACGTGGGACCCAGTACTTC.

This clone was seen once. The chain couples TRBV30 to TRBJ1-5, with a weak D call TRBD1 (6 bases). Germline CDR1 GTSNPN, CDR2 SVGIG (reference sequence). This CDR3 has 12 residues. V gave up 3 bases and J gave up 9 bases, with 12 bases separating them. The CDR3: CAWSRGNTPQHF. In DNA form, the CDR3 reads TGTGCCTGGAGCAGGGGCAATACGCCCCAGCATTTT.

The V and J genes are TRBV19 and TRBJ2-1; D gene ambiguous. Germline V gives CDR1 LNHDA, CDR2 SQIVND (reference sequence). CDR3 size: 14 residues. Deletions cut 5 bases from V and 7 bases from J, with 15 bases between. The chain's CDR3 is CASSPPASRNEQFF. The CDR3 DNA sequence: TGTGCCAGTAGTCCCCCAGCCTCTAGAAATGAGCAGTTCTTC.

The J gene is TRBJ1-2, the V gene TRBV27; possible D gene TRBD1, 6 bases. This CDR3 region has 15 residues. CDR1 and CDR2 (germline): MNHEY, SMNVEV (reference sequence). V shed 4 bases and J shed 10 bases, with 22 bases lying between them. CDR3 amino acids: CASSSNLAGTQPYTF. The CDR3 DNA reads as TGTGCCAGCAGTTCAAACCTTGCCGGGACACAGCCCTACACCTTC.

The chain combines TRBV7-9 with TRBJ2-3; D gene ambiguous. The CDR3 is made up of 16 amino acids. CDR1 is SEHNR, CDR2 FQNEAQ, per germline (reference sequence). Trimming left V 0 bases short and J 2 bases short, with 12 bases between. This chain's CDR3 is CASSLAGAGSTDTQYF. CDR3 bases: TGTGCCAGCAGCTTAGCAGGCGCAGGATCCACAGATACGCAGTATTTT.

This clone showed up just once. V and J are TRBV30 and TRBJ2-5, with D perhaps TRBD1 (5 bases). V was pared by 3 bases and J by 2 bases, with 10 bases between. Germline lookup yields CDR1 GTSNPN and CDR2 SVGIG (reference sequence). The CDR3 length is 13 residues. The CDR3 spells CAWSRQKQETQYF. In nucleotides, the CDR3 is TGTGCCTGGAGCCGACAGAAACAAGAGACCCAGTACTTC. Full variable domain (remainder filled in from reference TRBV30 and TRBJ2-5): SQTIHQWPATLVQPVGSPLSLECTVEGTSNPNLYWYRQAAGRGLQLLFYSVGIGQISSEVPQNLSASRPQDRQFILSSKKLLLSDSGFYLCAWSRQKQETQYFGPGTRLLVL.

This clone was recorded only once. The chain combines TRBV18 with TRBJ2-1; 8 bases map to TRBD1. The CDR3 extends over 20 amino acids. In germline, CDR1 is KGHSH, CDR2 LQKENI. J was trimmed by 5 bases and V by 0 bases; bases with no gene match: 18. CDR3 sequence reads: CASSPPMGMSRDRTHNEQFF. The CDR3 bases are TGTGCCAGCTCACCACCGATGGGAATGAGCCGGGACAGGACTCACAATGAGCAGTTCTTC.

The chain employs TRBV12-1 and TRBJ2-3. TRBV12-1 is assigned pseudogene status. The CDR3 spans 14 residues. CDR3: CASSSDHGWDTQYF. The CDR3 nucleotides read TGTGCCAGCAGCTCAGATCACGGCTGGGATACGCAGTATTTT.

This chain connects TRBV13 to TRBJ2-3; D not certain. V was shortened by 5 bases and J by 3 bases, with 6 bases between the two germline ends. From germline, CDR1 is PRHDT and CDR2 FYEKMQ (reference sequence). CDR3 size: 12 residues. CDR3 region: CASSAWTDTQYF. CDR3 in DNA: TGTGCCAGCAGCGCGTGGACAGATACGCAGTATTTT. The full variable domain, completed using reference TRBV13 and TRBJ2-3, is AAGVIQSPRHLIKEKRETATLKCYPIPRHDTVYWYQQGPGQDPQFLISFYEKMQSDKGSIPDRFSAQQFSDYHSELNMSSLELGDSALYFCASSAWTDTQYFGPGTRLTVL.

This chain's CDR3 is CASSVAGGQETQYF. The CDR3 DNA follows: TGTGCCAGCAGCGTAGCCGGGGGCCAAGAGACCCAGTACTTC. The chain couples TRBV9 to TRBJ2-5; a possible D gene is TRBD2 (6 bases). CDR1 SGDLS and CDR2 YYNGEE come from the germline V gene. CDR3 length: 14 residues. V shed 0 bases and J shed 1 base, with 7 bases lying between them.

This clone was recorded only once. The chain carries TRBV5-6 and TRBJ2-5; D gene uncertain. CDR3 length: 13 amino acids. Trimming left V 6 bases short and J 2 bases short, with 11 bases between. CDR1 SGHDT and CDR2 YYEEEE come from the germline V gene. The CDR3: CASIGRPQETQYF. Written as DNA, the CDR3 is TGTGCCAGCATAGGGCGCCCGCAAGAGACCCAGTACTTC.

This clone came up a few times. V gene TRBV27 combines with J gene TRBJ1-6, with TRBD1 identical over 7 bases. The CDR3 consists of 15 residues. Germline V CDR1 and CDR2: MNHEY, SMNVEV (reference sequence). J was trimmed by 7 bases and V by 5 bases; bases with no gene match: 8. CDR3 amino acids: CASSGPGQPNSPLHF. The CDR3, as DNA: TGTGCCAGCAGTGGGCCGGGACAGCCAAATTCACCCCTCCACTTT.

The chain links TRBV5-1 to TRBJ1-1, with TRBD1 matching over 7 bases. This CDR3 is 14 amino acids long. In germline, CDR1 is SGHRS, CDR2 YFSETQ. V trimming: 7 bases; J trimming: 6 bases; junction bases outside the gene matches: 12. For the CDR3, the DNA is TGCGCCAGCTCATCCGGAGGGGGCTATGCTGAAGCTTTCTTT. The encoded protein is CASSSGGGYAEAFF.

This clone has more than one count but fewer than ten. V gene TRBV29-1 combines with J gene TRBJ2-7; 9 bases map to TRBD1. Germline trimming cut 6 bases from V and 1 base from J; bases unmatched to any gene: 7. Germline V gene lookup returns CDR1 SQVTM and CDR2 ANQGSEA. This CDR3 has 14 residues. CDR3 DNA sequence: TGCAGCGTAGCTACTGGACAGGGGTCCTACGAGCAGTACTTC. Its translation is CSVATGQGSYEQYF.

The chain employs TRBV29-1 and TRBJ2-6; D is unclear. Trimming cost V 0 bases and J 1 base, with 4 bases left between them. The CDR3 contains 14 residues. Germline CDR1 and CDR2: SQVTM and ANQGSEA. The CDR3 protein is CSVEDRSGANVLTF. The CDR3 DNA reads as TGCAGCGTTGAAGACAGATCTGGGGCCAACGTCCTGACTTTC.

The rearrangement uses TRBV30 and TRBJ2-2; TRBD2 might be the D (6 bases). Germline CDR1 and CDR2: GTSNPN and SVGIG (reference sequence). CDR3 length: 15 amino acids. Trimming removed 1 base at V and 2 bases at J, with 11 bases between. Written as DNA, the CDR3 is TGTGCCTGGAGTGGGTTGCGGGGTAACACCGGGGAGCTGTTTTTT. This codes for CAWSGLRGNTGELFF.

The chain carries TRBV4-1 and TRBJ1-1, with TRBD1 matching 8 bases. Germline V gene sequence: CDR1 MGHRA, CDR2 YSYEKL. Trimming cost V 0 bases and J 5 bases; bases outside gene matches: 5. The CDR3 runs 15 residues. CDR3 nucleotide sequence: TGCGCCAGCAGCCAAGATGGACAGGGAAGGACTGAAGCTTTCTTT. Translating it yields CASSQDGQGRTEAFF.

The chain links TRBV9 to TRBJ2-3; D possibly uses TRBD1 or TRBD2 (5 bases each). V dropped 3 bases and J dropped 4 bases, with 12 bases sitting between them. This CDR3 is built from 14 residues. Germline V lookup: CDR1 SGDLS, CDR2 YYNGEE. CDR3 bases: TGTGCCAGCAGCGCCGGGACCTCGTCAGATACGCAGTATTTT. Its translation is CASSAGTSSDTQYF.

CDR3 region: CASSLGPTGTRSPLHF. As DNA, the CDR3 is TGTGCCAGCAGCTTGGGGCCGACAGGGACGCGATCACCCCTCCACTTT. V usage is TRBV5-6 and J usage is TRBJ1-6; TRBD1 aligns across 7 bases. V shed 0 bases, J shed 10 bases, and the junction held 10 bases outside the gene matches. CDR1 is SGHDT, CDR2 YYEEEE, per germline. This CDR3 contains 16 residues.

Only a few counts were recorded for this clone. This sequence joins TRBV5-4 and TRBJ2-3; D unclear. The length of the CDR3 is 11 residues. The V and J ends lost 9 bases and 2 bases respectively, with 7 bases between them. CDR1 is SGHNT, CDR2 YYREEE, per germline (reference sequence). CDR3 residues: CATALTDTQYF. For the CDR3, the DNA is TGTGCCACCGCGCTCACAGATACGCAGTATTTT.

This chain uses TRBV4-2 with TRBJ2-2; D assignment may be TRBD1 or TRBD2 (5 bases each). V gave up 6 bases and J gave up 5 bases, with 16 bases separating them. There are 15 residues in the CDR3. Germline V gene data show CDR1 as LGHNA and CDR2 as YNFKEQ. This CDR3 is CASRPGTAGTGELFF. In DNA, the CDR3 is TGTGCCAGCAGACCGGGGACGGCCGGGACCGGGGAGCTGTTTTTT.

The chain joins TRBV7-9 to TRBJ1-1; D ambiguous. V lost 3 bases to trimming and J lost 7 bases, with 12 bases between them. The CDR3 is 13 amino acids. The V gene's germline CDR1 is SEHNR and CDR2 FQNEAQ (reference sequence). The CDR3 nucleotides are TGTGCCAGCAGCTTTGGAGTAAATGGTGAAGCTTTCTTT. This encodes CASSFGVNGEAFF.

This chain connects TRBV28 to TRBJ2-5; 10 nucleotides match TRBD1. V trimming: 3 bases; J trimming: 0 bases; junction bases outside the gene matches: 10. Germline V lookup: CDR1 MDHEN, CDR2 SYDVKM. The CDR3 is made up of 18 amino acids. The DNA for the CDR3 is TGTGCCAGCAGTTTTTATAGGCCGGGACAGGGGTACCAAGAGACCCAGTACTTC. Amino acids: CASSFYRPGQGYQETQYF.

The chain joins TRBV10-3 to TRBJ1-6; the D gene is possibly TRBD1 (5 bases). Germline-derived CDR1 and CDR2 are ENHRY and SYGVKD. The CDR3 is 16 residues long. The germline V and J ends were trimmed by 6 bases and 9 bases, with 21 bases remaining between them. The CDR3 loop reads CAISEFDRGEGSPLHF. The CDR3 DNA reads TGTGCCATCAGCGAATTCGACAGAGGGGAGGGTTCACCCCTCCACTTT.

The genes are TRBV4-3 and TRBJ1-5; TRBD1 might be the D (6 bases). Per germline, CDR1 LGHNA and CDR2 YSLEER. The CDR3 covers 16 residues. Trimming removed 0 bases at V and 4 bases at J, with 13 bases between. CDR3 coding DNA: TGCGCCAGCAGCCAAGATCACAGGGTGAAGAATCAGCCCCAGCATTTT. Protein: CASSQDHRVKNQPQHF.

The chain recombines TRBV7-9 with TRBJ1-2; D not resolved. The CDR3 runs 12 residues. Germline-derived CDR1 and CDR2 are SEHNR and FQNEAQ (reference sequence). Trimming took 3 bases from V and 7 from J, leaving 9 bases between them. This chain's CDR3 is CASSFSGVGYTF. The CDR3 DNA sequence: TGTGCCAGCAGCTTTAGCGGGGTTGGCTACACCTTC.

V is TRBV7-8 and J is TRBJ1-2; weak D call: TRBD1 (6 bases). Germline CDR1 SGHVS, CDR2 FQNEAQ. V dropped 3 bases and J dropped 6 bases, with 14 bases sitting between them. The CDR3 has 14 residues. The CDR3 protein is CASSLGTGLDGYTF. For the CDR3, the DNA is TGTGCCAGCAGCTTGGGAACAGGGTTGGATGGCTACACCTTC.

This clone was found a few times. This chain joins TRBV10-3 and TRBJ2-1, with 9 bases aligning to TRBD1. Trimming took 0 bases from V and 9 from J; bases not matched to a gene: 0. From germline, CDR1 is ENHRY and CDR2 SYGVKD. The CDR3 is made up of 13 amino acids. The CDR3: CAISESTGGEQFF. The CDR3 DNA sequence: TGTGCCATCAGTGAGTCGACAGGGGGTGAGCAGTTCTTC.

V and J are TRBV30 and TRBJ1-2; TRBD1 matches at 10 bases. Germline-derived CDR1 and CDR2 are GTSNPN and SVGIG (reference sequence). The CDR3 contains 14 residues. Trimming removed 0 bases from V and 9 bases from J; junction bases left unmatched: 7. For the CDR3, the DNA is TGTGCCTGGAGTGTGAGGGGGACAGGGGCTAGCTACACCTTC. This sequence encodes CAWSVRGTGASYTF.

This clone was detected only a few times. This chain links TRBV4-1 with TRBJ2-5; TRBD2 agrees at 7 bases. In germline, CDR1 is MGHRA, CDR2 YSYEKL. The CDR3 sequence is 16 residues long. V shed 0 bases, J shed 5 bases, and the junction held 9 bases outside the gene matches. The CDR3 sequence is CASSQERSGVWETQYF. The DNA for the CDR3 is TGCGCCAGCAGCCAAGAACGAAGCGGGGTGTGGGAGACCCAGTACTTC.